These T cell receptor beta chains were read from a single sample in a study of blood T cells in healthy people across ages. TCRdb analysed the 5' RACE reads with MiXCR anew, one entry per CDR3 protein. The sample consists of approximately 400,000 distinct CDR3 sequences, about 55% of them appearing once. Sequenced: blood. The source is a man aged 55 to 70 in good health. CDR3s include the opening cysteine and the closing phenylalanine or tryptophan. The order of the fields is clone size, J gene, D gene, V gene, CDR3 protein, CDR3 DNA. A D gene is named only where the DNA matches it firmly. Clone size is not always given. Where it is, it says once, few, many or a class for expanded clones.

abundance: once; j_gene: TRBJ2-6; d_gene: NA; v_gene: TRBV7-9; CDR3aa: CAEGNLRSGANVLTF; CDR3nt: TGTGCGGAGGGCAACCTACGCTCTGGGGCCAACGTCCTGACTTTC
abundance: NA; j_gene: TRBJ2-5; d_gene: NA; v_gene: TRBV6-2/TRBV6-3; CDR3aa: CASSRPQQETQYF; CDR3nt: TGTGCCAGCAGTCGCCCCCAACAAGAGACCCAGTACTTC
abundance: NA; j_gene: TRBJ2-3; d_gene: NA; v_gene: TRBV25-1; CDR3aa: CASSEEVASRPSTDTQYF; CDR3nt: TGTGCCAGCAGTGAAGAGGTGGCCAGTCGTCCAAGCACAGATACGCAGTATTTT
abundance: NA; j_gene: TRBJ2-3; d_gene: TRBD2; v_gene: TRBV7-2; CDR3aa: CAGSLSTTSGPTDTQYF; CDR3nt: TGTGCCGGCAGCTTAAGCACTACTAGCGGGCCCACAGATACGCAGTATTTT
abundance: NA; j_gene: TRBJ2-7; d_gene: NA; v_gene: TRBV5-4; CDR3aa: CASSLEAGRSYNEQYF; CDR3nt: TGTGCCAGCAGCTTGGAGGCGGGCCGCTCCTACAATGAGCAGTACTTC
abundance: few; j_gene: TRBJ1-1; d_gene: NA; v_gene: TRBV28; CDR3aa: CASRRGLNTEAFF; CDR3nt: TGTGCCTCGCGGCGGGGTCTGAACACTGAAGCTTTCTTT
abundance: NA; j_gene: TRBJ2-5; d_gene: TRBD1; v_gene: TRBV28; CDR3aa: CASSFSGTVQETQYF; CDR3nt: TGTGCCAGTTCTTTCTCGGGGACAGTGCAAGAGACCCAGTACTTC
abundance: few; j_gene: TRBJ2-7; d_gene: NA; v_gene: TRBV6-6; CDR3aa: CASSTSGRVDYEQYF; CDR3nt: TGTGCCAGCAGCACTTCGGGACGGGTCGACTACGAGCAGTACTTC
abundance: NA; j_gene: TRBJ1-1; d_gene: TRBD1; v_gene: TRBV11-2; CDR3aa: CASSLGDRANTEAFF; CDR3nt: TGTGCCAGCAGCTTAGGGGACAGGGCGAACACTGAAGCTTTCTTT
abundance: NA; j_gene: TRBJ1-1; d_gene: NA; v_gene: TRBV10-3; CDR3aa: CAISEKENTEAFF; CDR3nt: TGTGCCATCAGTGAGAAGGAGAACACTGAAGCTTTCTTT
abundance: NA; j_gene: TRBJ2-7; d_gene: NA; v_gene: TRBV7-9; CDR3aa: CASSLDLSGRDNEQYF; CDR3nt: TGTGCCAGCAGCTTAGATTTGAGCGGGCGGGACAATGAGCAGTACTTC
abundance: many; j_gene: TRBJ2-7; d_gene: NA; v_gene: TRBV7-2; CDR3aa: CASSLGRQAIYEQYF; CDR3nt: TGTGCCAGCAGCTTAGGAAGACAGGCTATCTACGAGCAGTACTTC
abundance: NA; j_gene: TRBJ2-1; d_gene: NA; v_gene: TRBV20-1; CDR3aa: CSARDRGTVVNEQFF; CDR3nt: TGCAGTGCTAGAGATCGGGGGACTGTAGTTAATGAGCAGTTCTTC
abundance: NA; j_gene: TRBJ1-6; d_gene: NA; v_gene: TRBV5-1; CDR3aa: CASSLEVRGKSPLHF; CDR3nt: TGCGCCAGCAGCTTGGAGGTCCGGGGGAAGTCACCCCTCCACTTT
abundance: NA; j_gene: TRBJ2-3; d_gene: NA; v_gene: TRBV7-3; CDR3aa: CASTDRKGGNTQYF; CDR3nt: TGTGCCAGCACCGATAGAAAAGGGGGGAATACGCAGTATTTT
abundance: few; j_gene: TRBJ2-5; d_gene: TRBD1; v_gene: TRBV6-6; CDR3aa: CASSGQGETQYF; CDR3nt: TGTGCCAGCAGTGGACAGGGGGAGACCCAGTACTTC
abundance: NA; j_gene: TRBJ1-2; d_gene: NA; v_gene: TRBV27; CDR3aa: CASSPLGTSGYTF; CDR3nt: TGTGCCAGCAGTCCCCTCGGGACAAGTGGCTACACCTTC
abundance: NA; j_gene: TRBJ1-6; d_gene: NA; v_gene: TRBV2; CDR3aa: CASSYRTHYNSPLHF; CDR3nt: TGTGCCAGCAGCTACCGGACACACTATAATTCACCCCTCCACTTT
abundance: NA; j_gene: TRBJ2-5; d_gene: TRBD1; v_gene: TRBV3-1; CDR3aa: CASSLYRGQETQYF; CDR3nt: TGTGCCAGCAGCCTTTACAGGGGGCAAGAGACCCAGTACTTC
abundance: few; j_gene: TRBJ2-5; d_gene: NA; v_gene: TRBV6-5; CDR3aa: CASSQQAYQVQTQYF; CDR3nt: TGTGCCAGCAGTCAACAGGCGTATCAAGTGCAGACCCAGTACTTC
abundance: NA; j_gene: TRBJ2-3; d_gene: NA; v_gene: TRBV5-5; CDR3aa: CASSAGTPGDTQYF; CDR3nt: TGTGCCAGCAGCGCCGGGACCCCGGGAGATACGCAGTATTTT
abundance: many; j_gene: TRBJ2-2; d_gene: NA; v_gene: TRBV7-6; CDR3aa: CASSLGGYTGELFF; CDR3nt: TGTGCCAGCAGCTTAGGGGGGTACACCGGGGAGCTGTTTTTT
abundance: NA; j_gene: TRBJ2-3; d_gene: TRBD2; v_gene: TRBV12-3/TRBV12-4; CDR3aa: CASSLIKRGVADTQYF; CDR3nt: TGTGCCAGCAGTTTAATCAAGCGGGGGGTTGCAGATACGCAGTATTTT
abundance: NA; j_gene: TRBJ2-3; d_gene: TRBD2; v_gene: TRBV10-3; CDR3aa: CAISRTSGCSDTQYF; CDR3nt: TGTGCCATCAGCAGGACTAGCGGGTGTTCAGATACGCAGTATTTT
abundance: few; j_gene: TRBJ2-7; d_gene: NA; v_gene: TRBV11-3; CDR3aa: CASSLSWRSEQYF; CDR3nt: TGTGCCAGCAGCTTAAGTTGGCGAAGCGAGCAGTACTTC
abundance: once; j_gene: TRBJ2-3; d_gene: NA; v_gene: TRBV20-1; CDR3aa: CSARDHEGQGTDTQYF; CDR3nt: TGCAGTGCTAGAGATCACGAGGGGCAGGGGACCGATACGCAGTATTTT
abundance: many; j_gene: TRBJ2-7; d_gene: NA; v_gene: TRBV29-1; CDR3aa: CSVAAGPGEQYF; CDR3nt: TGCAGCGTTGCGGCGGGTCCCGGCGAGCAGTACTTC
abundance: NA; j_gene: TRBJ2-2; d_gene: NA; v_gene: TRBV6-5; CDR3aa: CASRLPGPTGELFF; CDR3nt: TGTGCCAGCAGACTTCCAGGGCCCACCGGGGAGCTGTTTTTT
abundance: NA; j_gene: TRBJ1-6; d_gene: NA; v_gene: TRBV10-1; CDR3aa: CASGDSGSSPLHF; CDR3nt: TGCGCCAGCGGAGACTCCGGTAGTTCACCCCTCCACTTT
abundance: few; j_gene: TRBJ1-2; d_gene: TRBD1; v_gene: TRBV12-3/TRBV12-4; CDR3aa: CASSTGAGYGYTF; CDR3nt: TGTGCCAGCAGTACAGGGGCAGGGTATGGCTACACCTTC
abundance: few; j_gene: TRBJ2-7; d_gene: TRBD1; v_gene: TRBV5-1; CDR3aa: CASSRQGASYEQYF; CDR3nt: TGCGCCAGCAGCCGACAGGGGGCGTCCTACGAGCAGTACTTC